This T cell receptor beta chain is drawn from a study of breast tumors, draining lymph nodes, adjacent tissues. This clonotype was counted ten times or more. Its antigen is undetermined. Each CDR3 protein is one row after TCRdb ran MiXCR on the multiplex PCR reads. The sample holds over 60,000 distinct CDR3 sequences; roughly 50% are singletons and the top ten take approximately 19%. The study's findings and limits: Data fit most tumor T cells coming from lymph node, expanding in tumor.

This CDR3 has 16 residues. Per germline, CDR1 SGHTA and CDR2 FQGTGA. V shed 5 bases, J shed 3 bases, and the junction held 5 bases outside the gene matches. The TCR sequence derives from a female donor with breast cancer. Some clones in this sample may be carry-over from other donors' samples. The source material was breast tumor tissue. This chain joins TRBV7-3 and TRBJ2-3, with 13 bases matching TRBD2. The CDR3 here is CASSLTSGRLTDTQYF. CDR3 nucleotides: TGTGCCAGCAGCCTGACTAGCGGGAGGCTAACAGATACGCAGTATTTT.